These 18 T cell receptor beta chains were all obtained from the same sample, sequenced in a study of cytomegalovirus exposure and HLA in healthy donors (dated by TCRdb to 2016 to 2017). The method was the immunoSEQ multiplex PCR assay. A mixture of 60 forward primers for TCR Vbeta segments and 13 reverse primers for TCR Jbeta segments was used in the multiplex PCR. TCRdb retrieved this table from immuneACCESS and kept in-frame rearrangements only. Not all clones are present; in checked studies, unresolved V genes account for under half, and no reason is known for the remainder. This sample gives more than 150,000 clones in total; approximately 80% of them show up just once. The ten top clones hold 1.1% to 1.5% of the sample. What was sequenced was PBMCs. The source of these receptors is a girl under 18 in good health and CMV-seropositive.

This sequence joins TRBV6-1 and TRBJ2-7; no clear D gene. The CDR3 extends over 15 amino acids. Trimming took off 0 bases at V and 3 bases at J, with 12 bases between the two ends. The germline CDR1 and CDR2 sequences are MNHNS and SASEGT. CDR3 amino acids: CASSEAPRKDYEQYF. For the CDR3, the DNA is TGTGCCAGCAGTGAAGCCCCGAGAAAAGACTACGAGCAGTACTTC.

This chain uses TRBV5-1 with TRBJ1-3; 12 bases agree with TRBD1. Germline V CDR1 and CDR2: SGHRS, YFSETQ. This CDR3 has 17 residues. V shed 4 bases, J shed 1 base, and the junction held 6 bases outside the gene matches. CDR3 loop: CASSAGTGGRSGNTIYF. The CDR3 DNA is TGCGCCAGCAGCGCCGGGACAGGGGGCAGGTCTGGAAACACCATATATTTT.

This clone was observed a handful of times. CDR3: CASSLRSDRNQPQHF. In DNA, the CDR3 is TGTGCCAGCAGTCTAAGAAGCGATCGCAATCAGCCCCAGCATTTT. The chain recombines TRBV27 with TRBJ1-5; D ambiguous. The germline gives CDR1 MNHEY, CDR2 SMNVEV (reference sequence). The CDR3 is made up of 15 amino acids. V gave up 5 bases and J gave up 2 bases, with 13 bases separating them.

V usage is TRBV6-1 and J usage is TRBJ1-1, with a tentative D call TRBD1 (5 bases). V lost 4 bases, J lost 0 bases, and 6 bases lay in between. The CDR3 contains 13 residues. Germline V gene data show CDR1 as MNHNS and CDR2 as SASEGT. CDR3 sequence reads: CASSARVNTEAFF. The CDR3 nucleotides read TGTGCCAGCAGTGCCAGGGTGAACACTGAAGCTTTCTTT.

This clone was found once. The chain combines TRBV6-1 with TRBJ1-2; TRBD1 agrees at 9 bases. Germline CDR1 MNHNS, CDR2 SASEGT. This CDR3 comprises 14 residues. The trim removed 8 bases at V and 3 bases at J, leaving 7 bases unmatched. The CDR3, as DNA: TGTGCCAGCCGAAGGACAGGGGAAGACTATGGCTACACCTTC. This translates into CASRRTGEDYGYTF.

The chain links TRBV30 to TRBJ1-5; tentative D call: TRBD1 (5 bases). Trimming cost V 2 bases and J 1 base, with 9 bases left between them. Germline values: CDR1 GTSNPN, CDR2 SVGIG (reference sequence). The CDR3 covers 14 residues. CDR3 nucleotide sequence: TGTGCCTGGAGTAAGACAGCGAGCAATCAGCCCCAGCATTTT. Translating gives CAWSKTASNQPQHF. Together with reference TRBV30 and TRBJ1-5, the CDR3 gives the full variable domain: SQTIHQWPATLVQPVGSPLSLECTVEGTSNPNLYWYRQAAGRGLQLLFYSVGIGQISSEVPQNLSASRPQDRQFILSSKKLLLSDSGFYLCAWSKTASNQPQHFGDGTRLSIL.

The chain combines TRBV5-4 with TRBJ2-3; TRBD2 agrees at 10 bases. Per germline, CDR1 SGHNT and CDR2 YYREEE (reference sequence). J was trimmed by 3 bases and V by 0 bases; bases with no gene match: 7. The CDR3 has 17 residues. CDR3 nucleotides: TGTGCCAGCAGCTTGGGAATCCTAGCGGGAGAGACAGATACGCAGTATTTT. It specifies CASSLGILAGETDTQYF. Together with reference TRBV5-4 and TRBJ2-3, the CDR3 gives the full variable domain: ETGVTQSPTHLIKTRGQQVTLRCSSQSGHNTVSWYQQALGQGPQFIFQYYREEENGRGNFPPRFSGLQFPNYSSELNVNALELDDSALYLCASSLGILAGETDTQYFGPGTRLTVL.

CDR3 nucleotide sequence: TGTGCCAGCAGTGAATGGGGGACTCCTGAATACAATGAGCAGTTCTTC. This sequence encodes CASSEWGTPEYNEQFF. The V gene is TRBV2, the J gene TRBJ2-1; D possibly corresponds to TRBD2 (6 bases). Trimming cost V 2 bases and J 4 bases, with 15 bases left between them. The germline gives CDR1 SNHLY, CDR2 FYNNEI. This CDR3 has 16 amino acids.

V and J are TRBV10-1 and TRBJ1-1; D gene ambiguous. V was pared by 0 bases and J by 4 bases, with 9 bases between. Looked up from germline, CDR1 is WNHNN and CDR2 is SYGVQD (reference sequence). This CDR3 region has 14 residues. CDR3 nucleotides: TGCGCCAGCAGTGAGTCATTAGGAGGCACTGAAGCTTTCTTT. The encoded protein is CASSESLGGTEAFF.

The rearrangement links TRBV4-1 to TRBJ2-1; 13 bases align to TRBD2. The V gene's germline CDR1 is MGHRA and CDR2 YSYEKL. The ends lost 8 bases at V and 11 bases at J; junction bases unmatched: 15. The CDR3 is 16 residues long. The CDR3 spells CASQQHGTSGKMQQFF. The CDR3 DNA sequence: TGCGCCAGCCAACAGCACGGGACTAGCGGGAAAATGCAGCAGTTCTTC.

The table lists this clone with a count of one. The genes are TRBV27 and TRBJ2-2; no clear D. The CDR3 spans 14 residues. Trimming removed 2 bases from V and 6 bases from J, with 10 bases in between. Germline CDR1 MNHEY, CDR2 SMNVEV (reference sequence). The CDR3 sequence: CASSLGFPPGELFF. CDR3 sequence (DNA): TGTGCCAGCAGTTTAGGCTTCCCCCCCGGGGAGCTGTTTTTT.

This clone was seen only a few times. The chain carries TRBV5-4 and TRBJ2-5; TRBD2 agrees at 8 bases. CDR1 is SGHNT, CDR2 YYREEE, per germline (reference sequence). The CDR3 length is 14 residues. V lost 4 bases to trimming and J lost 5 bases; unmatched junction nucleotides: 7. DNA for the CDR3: TGTGCCAGCAGCCCCTCGGGCGGGAGGGAGACCCAGTACTTC. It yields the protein CASSPSGGRETQYF.

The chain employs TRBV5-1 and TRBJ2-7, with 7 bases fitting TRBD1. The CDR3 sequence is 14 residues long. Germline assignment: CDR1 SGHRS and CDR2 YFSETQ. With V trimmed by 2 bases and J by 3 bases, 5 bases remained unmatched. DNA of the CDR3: TGCGCCAGCAGCTTAAGGGGGCCCGACTACGAGCAGTACTTC. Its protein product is CASSLRGPDYEQYF.

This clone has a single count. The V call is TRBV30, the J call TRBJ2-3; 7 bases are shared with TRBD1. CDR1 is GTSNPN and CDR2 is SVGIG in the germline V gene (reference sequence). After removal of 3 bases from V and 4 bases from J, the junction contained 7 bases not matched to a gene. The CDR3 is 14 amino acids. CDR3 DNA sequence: TGTGCCTGGAGGACGACAGGGTGGGCAGATACGCAGTATTTT. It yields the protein CAWRTTGWADTQYF.

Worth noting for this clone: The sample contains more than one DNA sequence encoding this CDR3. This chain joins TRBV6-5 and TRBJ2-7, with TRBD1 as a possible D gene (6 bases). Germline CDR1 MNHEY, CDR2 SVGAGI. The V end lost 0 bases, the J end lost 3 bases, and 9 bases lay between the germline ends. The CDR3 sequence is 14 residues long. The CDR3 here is CASSYSGRGYEQYF. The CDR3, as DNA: TGTGCCAGCAGTTACTCGGGCAGGGGCTACGAGCAGTACTTC.

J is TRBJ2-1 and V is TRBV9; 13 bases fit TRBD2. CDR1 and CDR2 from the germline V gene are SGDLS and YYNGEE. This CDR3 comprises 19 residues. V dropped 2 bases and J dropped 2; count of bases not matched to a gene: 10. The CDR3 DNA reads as TGTGCCAGCAGCGTTAGACTAGCGGGAGGCATTTCACCCTACAATGAGCAGTTCTTC. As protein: CASSVRLAGGISPYNEQFF.

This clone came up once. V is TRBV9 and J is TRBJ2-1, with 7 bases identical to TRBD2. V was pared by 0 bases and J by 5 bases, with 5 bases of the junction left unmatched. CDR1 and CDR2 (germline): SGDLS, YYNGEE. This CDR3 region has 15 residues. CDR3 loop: CASSVEGGRNNEQFF. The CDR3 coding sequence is TGTGCCAGCAGCGTAGAAGGCGGGAGAAACAATGAGCAGTTCTTC.

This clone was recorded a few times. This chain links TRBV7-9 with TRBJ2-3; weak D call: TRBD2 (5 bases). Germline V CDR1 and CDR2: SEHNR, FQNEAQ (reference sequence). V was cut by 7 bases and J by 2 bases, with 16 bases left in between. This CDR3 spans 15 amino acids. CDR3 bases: TGTGCCAGCAACCCCGGAAGCGGAACCACAGATACGCAGTATTTT. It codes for CASNPGSGTTDTQYF.